This T cell receptor (beta chain) is from a study of glioma-infiltrating T cells after dendritic cell vaccination. For the study at large: Patients received autologous tumor lysate-pulsed dendritic cell vaccination between about 2002 and 2012. General observations from the study: Estimated pretreatment TIL content predicted outcome after dendritic cell vaccination.

The PCR used 60 V beta and 13 J beta primers. The repertoire was sequenced with immunoSEQ multiplex PCR; TCRdb's copy has only in-frame clones and lacks some. The data contain about 100,000 clones, 65% to 85% of them seen just once; the ten biggest clones take up approximately 5.4%. Trimming took 0 bases from V and 1 from J, leaving 17 bases between them. The CDR3 extends over 17 amino acids. Germline V gene data show CDR1 as SGDLS and CDR2 as YYNGEE. Stated time point: after dendritic cell vaccination, including at tumor progression/relapse. A remark on this clone: The antigen remains undetermined.

This sample comprised blood, obtained after dendritic cell vaccination. The chain recombines TRBV9 with TRBJ2-7; a weak D match, TRBD2 (5 bases). This clonotype was sampled from a human donor with glioblastoma. The CDR3 loop reads CASSVAPLALSSYEQYF. CDR3 bases: TGTGCCAGCAGCGTAGCCCCCCTAGCACTATCATCCTACGAGCAGTACTTC.